These 13 T cell receptor beta chains were sequenced from one sample in a study of control samples from healthy donors and cancer patients. Data came from immunoSEQ multiplex PCR; TCRdb stores just in-frame clones and leaves some out. The table has about 150,000 clones, 80% to 90% seen once. What was sequenced was blood. These receptors all stem from a man between 18 and 35 years old in good health.

The CDR3 region has the DNA TGTGCCAGCTCGAATACGACAGGGGTTAATCAGCCCCAGCATTTT. Translation: CASSNTTGVNQPQHF. This rearrangement joins TRBV18 to TRBJ1-5; 8 bases are a match to TRBD1. Germline-derived CDR1 and CDR2 are KGHSH and LQKENI. V trimming: 6 bases; J trimming: 4 bases; junction bases outside the gene matches: 8. The CDR3 runs to 15 residues.

The V and J genes are TRBV7-2 and TRBJ1-2, with D uncertain. The CDR3 is 14 amino acids. The V end was cut by 5 bases, the J end by 3 bases, with 13 bases between. CDR1 SGHTA and CDR2 FQGNSA come from the germline V gene. CDR3 sequence reads: CASSPQPGDYGYTF. CDR3 DNA: TGTGCCAGCAGCCCACAGCCTGGGGACTATGGCTACACCTTC.

The J gene is TRBJ2-2, the V gene TRBV19; D may correspond to TRBD1 or TRBD2 (6 bases each). Germline-derived CDR1 and CDR2 are LNHDA and SQIVND (reference sequence). CDR3 length: 15 amino acids. V was pared by 1 base and J by 5 bases, with 11 bases between. This chain's CDR3 is CASSIAGAVTGELFF. In nucleotides, the CDR3 is TGTGCCAGTAGTATAGCGGGGGCGGTTACCGGGGAGCTGTTTTTT.

The rearrangement joins TRBV19 to TRBJ2-3, with D possibly being TRBD1 or TRBD2 (5 bases each). The CDR3 has 16 residues. Germline V lookup: CDR1 LNHDA, CDR2 SQIVND (reference sequence). The V gene lost 3 bases and the J gene lost 0 bases, with 13 bases spanning the gap. The CDR3 sequence is CASSIHWGFSTDTQYF. For the CDR3, the DNA is TGTGCCAGTAGTATCCACTGGGGGTTTAGCACAGATACGCAGTATTTT.

CDR3 amino acids: CASSAWERDEQYF. The DNA for the CDR3 is TGTGCCAGCAGCGCATGGGAGCGTGACGAGCAGTACTTC. V gene TRBV9 combines with J gene TRBJ2-7; the D gene is possibly TRBD2 (5 bases). The CDR3 extends over 13 amino acids. Germline CDR1 SGDLS, CDR2 YYNGEE. V lost 3 bases and J 5 bases, leaving 12 bases between the germline ends.

The V gene is TRBV30, the J gene TRBJ2-7, with 8 bases matching TRBD1. The V and J ends lost 6 bases and 0 bases, in that order; junction bases with no gene match: 4. Germline V CDR1 and CDR2: GTSNPN, SVGIG (reference sequence). CDR3 length: 13 amino acids. The CDR3 loop reads CACLGQVSYEQYF. Here the CDR3 DNA reads TGTGCCTGTCTGGGACAGGTCTCCTACGAGCAGTACTTC.

The chain links TRBV20-1 to TRBJ1-1; D gene uncertain. V gave up 2 bases and J gave up 9 bases, with 10 bases separating them. The CDR3 covers 11 residues. CDR1 DFQATT and CDR2 SNEGSKA come from the germline V gene (reference sequence). The CDR3 protein is CSARPATQAFF. CDR3 DNA sequence: TGCAGTGCTAGACCGGCGACCCAAGCTTTCTTT.

The V gene is TRBV4-2, the J gene TRBJ2-2; no reliable D call. This CDR3 has 15 residues. The V end lost 0 bases, the J end lost 6 bases, and 11 bases lay between the germline ends. Germline CDR1 reads LGHNA; CDR2 reads YNFKEQ. The CDR3 DNA is TGTGCCAGCAGCCAAGAACGGCGGCCGGCCGGGGAGCTGTTTTTT. Translation: CASSQERRPAGELFF.

V gene TRBV30 combines with J gene TRBJ2-7; 7 bases agree with TRBD1. The CDR3 runs to 15 residues. Germline CDR1 and CDR2: GTSNPN and SVGIG (reference sequence). The ends lost 2 bases at V and 3 bases at J; junction bases unmatched: 10. The CDR3 DNA sequence: TGTGCCTGGAGTACGCCTCACAGGGGAAGCTACGAGCAGTACTTC. As protein: CAWSTPHRGSYEQYF.

The J gene is TRBJ1-1, the V gene TRBV7-9, with D perhaps TRBD1 (5 bases). With 4 bases removed from V and 6 bases from J, the gap between germline ends came to 15 bases. Germline loops: CDR1 SEHNR, CDR2 FQNEAQ (reference sequence). This CDR3 is built from 14 residues. CDR3 bases: TGTGCCAGCAGCTCACAGGCCCGGGGCGCTGAAGCTTTCTTT. The encoded protein is CASSSQARGAEAFF.

The V gene is TRBV19, the J gene TRBJ1-6; D remains ambiguous. V lost 1 base, J lost 7 bases, and 5 bases lay in between. The CDR3 covers 13 residues. Per the germline V gene, CDR1 is LNHDA and CDR2 is SQIVND (reference sequence). The CDR3 DNA reads TGTGCCAGTAGTATAGTCGGGAATTCACCCCTCCACTTT. It yields the protein CASSIVGNSPLHF. The variable domain in full, completed from reference TRBV19 and TRBJ1-6, reads DGGITQSPKYLFRKEGQNVTLSCEQNLNHDAMYWYRQDPGQGLRLIYYSQIVNDFQKGDIAEGYSVSREKKESFPLTVTSAQKNPTAFYLCASSIVGNSPLHFGNGTRLTVT.

J is TRBJ1-6 and V is TRBV5-1; 7 bases fit TRBD1. Germline assignment: CDR1 SGHRS and CDR2 YFSETQ. The length of the CDR3 is 16 residues. V trimming: 4 bases; J trimming: 5 bases; junction bases outside the gene matches: 9. In nucleotides, the CDR3 is TGCGCCAGCAGCCCATACGGGGACAGAAATAATTCACCCCTCCACTTT. It translates to CASSPYGDRNNSPLHF.

V gene TRBV5-6 combines with J gene TRBJ2-7, with TRBD2 identical over 11 bases. The germline CDR1 and CDR2 sequences are SGHDT and YYEEEE. J lost 6 bases, V lost 3 bases, and 20 bases had no gene match. The CDR3 is made up of 19 amino acids. CDR3: CASSSDSGHLAGGRIEQYF. Here the CDR3 DNA reads TGTGCCAGCAGCTCGGACTCGGGACACTTAGCGGGGGGGCGGATCGAGCAGTACTTC.